One and the same sample provided the 19 T cell receptor beta chains below, sequenced in a study of blood T cell repertoires in COVID-19. Measured with immunoSEQ multiplex PCR; TCRdb has only the in-frame clones, and not every one. The data show some 180,000 clones, approximately 90% seen once. The sample comprised peripheral blood. These receptors all stem from a man between 45 and 60 years old with acute or convalescent COVID-19.

The J gene is TRBJ1-6, the V gene TRBV28; no clear D gene. The CDR3 is made up of 19 amino acids. Trimming left V 2 bases short and J 4 bases short, with 21 bases between. Germline lookup yields CDR1 MDHEN and CDR2 SYDVKM. This CDR3 is CASSLLAGFHPPYNSPLHF. DNA for the CDR3: TGTGCCAGCAGTTTACTCGCGGGATTCCACCCACCTTATAATTCACCCCTCCACTTT.

In DNA form, the CDR3 reads TGTGCCAGCAGCACCCAGCGGGGCCCCTACAATGAGCAGTTCTTC. Translation: CASSTQRGPYNEQFF. The rearrangement uses TRBV11-1 and TRBJ2-1; TRBD2 matches 7 bases. The CDR3 spans 15 residues. Trimming removed 5 bases from V and 2 bases from J; junction bases left unmatched: 6. Germline V gives CDR1 SGHAT, CDR2 FQDESV (reference sequence).

The genes are TRBV2 and TRBJ1-2, with D perhaps TRBD1 (5 bases). The ends were cut back, 4 bases at V and 8 bases at J, with 17 bases in the middle. Germline lookup yields CDR1 SNHLY and CDR2 FYNNEI. The CDR3 contains 14 residues. CDR3 sequence reads: CASSVEQGAHGYTF. CDR3 bases: TGTGCCAGCAGTGTTGAGCAGGGCGCTCACGGCTACACCTTC.

The chain combines TRBV5-5 with TRBJ2-6; maybe TRBD1 (6 bases). Trimming shortened V by 6 bases and J by 0 bases, and 13 bases separated the two germline ends. CDR3 length: 16 amino acids. Germline loops: CDR1 SGHKS, CDR2 YYEKEE (reference sequence). The CDR3 loop is CASTATGSSGANVLTF. In DNA form, the CDR3 reads TGTGCCAGCACCGCGACAGGTTCCTCTGGGGCCAACGTCCTGACTTTC.

This clone was detected once. The chain recombines TRBV10-3 with TRBJ1-1, with D tentatively TRBD1 (5 bases). Trimming removed 4 bases from V and 6 bases from J, with 12 bases in between. This CDR3 spans 13 amino acids. From germline, CDR1 is ENHRY and CDR2 SYGVKD. CDR3 in DNA: TGTGCCATCAGTGGTGGGGGGGTGGCTGAAGCTTTCTTT. The encoded protein is CAISGGGVAEAFF.

The chain joins TRBV13 to TRBJ1-2, with D perhaps TRBD1 (6 bases). The CDR3 covers 14 residues. V was clipped by 2 bases and J by 8 bases, with 15 bases between them. Looked up from germline, CDR1 is PRHDT and CDR2 is FYEKMQ (reference sequence). The CDR3 coding sequence is TGTGCCAGCAGCTTACGAGGCGGGGGCGCGGGCTACACCTTC. The encoded protein is CASSLRGGGAGYTF.

V gene TRBV4-1 combines with J gene TRBJ2-1; 11 bases map to TRBD2. Germline CDR1 is MGHRA and CDR2 is YSYEKL. CDR3 length: 18 residues. Germline trimming cut 2 bases from V and 10 bases from J; bases unmatched to any gene: 16. CDR3 sequence (DNA): TGCGCCAGCAGCCAACTCCCTAGGGCTAGCGGGGGGCCCCAAGAGCAGTTCTTC. This sequence encodes CASSQLPRASGGPQEQFF.

The CDR3 DNA reads as TGTGCCAGCAGCTTGAGGCCCTTAGCGGGAGGCTTCAATGAGCAGTTCTTC. The encoded protein is CASSLRPLAGGFNEQFF. The genes are TRBV5-4 and TRBJ2-1; 10 nucleotides match TRBD2. The J segment lost 6 bases and the V segment lost 1 base, leaving 10 bases of the junction unmatched. The germline CDR1 and CDR2 sequences are SGHNT and YYREEE (reference sequence). The CDR3 is 17 amino acids.

The gene calls are TRBV6-5 and TRBJ2-7; 8 bases map to TRBD1. The CDR3 has 12 amino acids. The junction had 1 base not matched to a gene; V was cut back by 2 bases and J by 7 bases. Germline V CDR1 and CDR2: MNHEY, SVGAGI. CDR3 in DNA: TGTGCCAGCAGTTACCGGACAGGGGAGCAGTACTTC. It yields the protein CASSYRTGEQYF.

The chain's CDR3 is CASSPRQDEPQHF. CDR3 bases: TGTGCCAGCTCACCGAGACAAGACGAGCCCCAGCATTTT. The chain uses TRBV18 and TRBJ1-5; D not resolved. CDR3 size: 13 residues. Germline assignment: CDR1 KGHSH and CDR2 LQKENI. The V end lost 3 bases, the J end lost 8 bases, and 11 bases lay between the germline ends.

The J gene is TRBJ1-5, the V gene TRBV28; tentative D call: TRBD1 (5 bases). Trimming took off 4 bases at V and 3 bases at J, with 13 bases between the two ends. This CDR3 is 15 amino acids long. Germline loops: CDR1 MDHEN, CDR2 SYDVKM. The CDR3 is CASSSWTLINQPQHF. For the CDR3, the DNA is TGTGCCAGCAGTTCCTGGACACTTATCAATCAGCCCCAGCATTTT.

V is TRBV7-6 and J is TRBJ2-2, with D possibly matching TRBD2 (6 bases). Germline V gene lookup returns CDR1 SGHVS and CDR2 FNYEAQ. CDR3 length equals 20 residues. Trimming left V 0 bases short and J 5 bases short, with 25 bases between. The CDR3 nucleotides read TGTGCCAGCAGCTTAGCGGCCAGTTCGGGACTCTCGATTGGGACCGGGGAGCTGTTTTTT. It specifies CASSLAASSGLSIGTGELFF.

The chain joins TRBV28 to TRBJ2-1, with D unclear. V lost 3 bases to trimming and J lost 4 bases, with 16 bases between them. Germline V lookup: CDR1 MDHEN, CDR2 SYDVKM. CDR3 length equals 16 residues. CDR3 bases: TGTGCCAGCAGTTTCCGGCCCGGCGGAACTTACAATGAGCAGTTCTTC. This translates into CASSFRPGGTYNEQFF.

This clone was observed once. The CDR3 loop reads CASSYSSGSYEQYF. In nucleotides, the CDR3 is TGTGCCAGCAGTTATTCTAGCGGCTCCTACGAGCAGTACTTC. V gene TRBV27 combines with J gene TRBJ2-7, with 7 bases that match TRBD2. V was pared by 4 bases and J by 0 bases, with 3 bases of the junction left unmatched. The CDR3 totals 14 residues. Germline-derived CDR1 and CDR2 are MNHEY and SMNVEV (reference sequence).

The gene calls are TRBV6-1 and TRBJ2-7; TRBD1 aligns across 9 bases. V was pared by 2 bases and J by 3 bases, with 8 bases of the junction left unmatched. Germline CDR1 is MNHNS and CDR2 is SASEGT. The CDR3 sequence is 16 residues long. The CDR3 sequence: CASSEIAGQGNYEQYV. The CDR3 bases are TGTGCCAGCAGTGAAATTGCGGGACAGGGAAACTACGAGCAGTACGTC.

The chain combines TRBV30 with TRBJ2-5; 10 nucleotides agree with TRBD1. CDR3 length: 13 amino acids. Trimming at V came to 2 bases and at J to 5 bases, leaving 2 bases not matched to a gene. The V gene's germline CDR1 is GTSNPN and CDR2 SVGIG (reference sequence). CDR3 nucleotide sequence: TGTGCCTGGAGTCGACAGGGGGCGGAGACCCAGTACTTC. Residues: CAWSRQGAETQYF.

The chain employs TRBV27 and TRBJ1-4; 10 positions agree with TRBD1. The length of the CDR3 is 17 residues. Germline-derived CDR1 and CDR2 are MNHEY and SMNVEV (reference sequence). V lost 4 bases to trimming and J lost 3 bases; unmatched junction nucleotides: 8. The CDR3 is CASSSVDRGRSNEKLFF. CDR3 nucleotides: TGTGCCAGCAGTTCAGTAGACAGGGGGCGATCTAATGAAAAACTGTTTTTT.

The J gene is TRBJ2-7, the V gene TRBV5-5, with D maybe TRBD2 (5 bases). The length of the CDR3 is 14 residues. Germline lookup yields CDR1 SGHKS and CDR2 YYEKEE (reference sequence). V lost 4 bases, J lost 5 bases, and 16 bases lay in between. Here the CDR3 reads CASSPQPGYHEQYF. The CDR3 DNA is TGTGCCAGCAGCCCGCAGCCGGGGTACCACGAGCAGTACTTC.

This sequence joins TRBV5-1 and TRBJ2-7, with 8 positions matching TRBD1. This CDR3 contains 16 residues. V lost 0 bases and J lost 5; bases outside the gene matches: 10. Germline CDR1 reads SGHRS; CDR2 reads YFSETQ. The CDR3 bases are TGCGCCAGCAGCTTGGCCGGGGCAGGGGGCATCAACGAGCAGTACTTC. Translation: CASSLAGAGGINEQYF.